Included here is one T cell receptor beta chain sequence, with context. This entry is derived from a study of technical replicates of blood from a handful of donors. The germline V gene encodes CDR1 MNHNS and CDR2 SASEGT. J was trimmed by 0 bases and V by 7 bases; bases with no gene match: 4. This CDR3 has 14 amino acids. Method: immunoSEQ multiplex PCR; TCRdb's copy keeps in-frame clones and lacks some. The profile covers around 76,000 clones, with almost 99% appearing a single time and approximately 0.2% taken by the ten largest. Material for sequencing was T cells isolated from PBMCs. The chain uses TRBV6-1 and TRBJ1-1; 8 nucleotides line up with TRBD1. The clonotype comes from a human donor in good health. CDR3 amino acids: CASTRDRLNTEAFF. Written as DNA, the CDR3 is TGTGCCAGCACTCGGGACAGGCTGAACACTGAAGCTTTCTTT.